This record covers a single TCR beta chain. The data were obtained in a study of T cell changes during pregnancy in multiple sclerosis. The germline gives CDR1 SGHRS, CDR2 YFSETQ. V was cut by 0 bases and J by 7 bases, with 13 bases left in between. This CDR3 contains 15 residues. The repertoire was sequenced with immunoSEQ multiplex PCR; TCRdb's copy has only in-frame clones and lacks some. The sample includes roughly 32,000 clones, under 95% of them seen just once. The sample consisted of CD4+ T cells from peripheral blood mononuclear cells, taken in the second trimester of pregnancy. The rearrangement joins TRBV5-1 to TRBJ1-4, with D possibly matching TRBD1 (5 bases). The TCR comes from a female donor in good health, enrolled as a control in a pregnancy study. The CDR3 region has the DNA TGCGCCAGCAGCTTGGAGCAGGGCGGTTCTGAAAAACTGTTTTTT. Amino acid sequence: CASSLEQGGSEKLFF. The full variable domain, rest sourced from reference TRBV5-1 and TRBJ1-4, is KAGVTQTPRYLIKTRGQQVTLSCSPISGHRSVSWYQQTPGQGLQFLFEYFSETQRNKGNFPGRFSGRQFSNSRSEMNVSTLELGDSALYLCASSLEQGGSEKLFFGSGTQLSVL.